A selection of T cell receptor beta chains follows, all from one sample in a study of T cell repertoires in cytomegalovirus infection. What these receptors recognize is not known. TCRdb called the reads again in MiXCR, with one record for every CDR3 protein. The data contain about 830,000 distinct CDR3 sequences, approximately 30% of them singletons. This specimen consisted of cultured CD8+ T cells from PBMCs, obtained from culture after CMV antigen stimulation. The receptors originated from a human donor in good health (CMV status not recorded). Some clones in this sample may be carry-over from other donors' samples. Each CDR3 is given with its conserved first and last residue. The D gene is left open where the match is weak. Size tells how often a clone was seen (once, few, many) or the class of an expanded clone, and some rows leave it out.

V gene	J gene	D gene	clone size	CDR3 DNA	CDR3 protein
TRBV4-3	TRBJ1-2	NA	NA	TGCGCCAGCAGCCAAGAACGGAGCCAGGGATATGGCTACACCTTC	CASSQERSQGYGYTF
TRBV2	TRBJ1-3	NA	NA	TGTGCCAGCAGGGAGTCGTGGACTGGAAACACCATATATTTT	CASRESWTGNTIYF
TRBV5-5	TRBJ1-1	NA	NA	TGTGCCAGCAGCCTGGACCGAAGCCCCGGTGCTTTCTTT	CASSLDRSPGAFF
TRBV6-4	TRBJ2-1	TRBD1	NA	TGTGCCAGCTCCGGACAGGACTACAATGAGCAGTTCTTC	CASSGQDYNEQFF
TRBV28	TRBJ2-2	NA	NA	TGTGCCAGCAGCTACCTCGGGACATCGAACACCGGGGAGCTGTTTTTT	CASSYLGTSNTGELFF
TRBV6-8	TRBJ1-4	TRBD1	NA	TGTGCCAGCACCCTAGGGACAGGGTTCGGAAAACTGTTTTTT	CASTLGTGFGKLFF
TRBV7-6	TRBJ2-1	NA	once	TGTGCCAGCAGCTCTTCTCTATTTAACCATGAGCAGTTCTTC	CASSSSLFNHEQFF
TRBV7-6	TRBJ2-1	NA	few	TGTGCCAGCAGGGAGGACGGGAGACGGAATGAGCAGTTCTTC	CASREDGRRNEQFF
TRBV29-1	TRBJ2-1	TRBD1	few	TGCAGCGTTGATATGGACAGGGAAAGCAATGAGCAGTTCTTC	CSVDMDRESNEQFF
TRBV4-1	TRBJ2-2	TRBD2	NA	TGCGCCAGCAGCCTCCCGGGGGGGGTAAACACCGGGGAGCTGTTTTTT	CASSLPGGVNTGELFF
TRBV20-1	TRBJ2-5	TRBD2	NA	TGCAGTGCTCCGAAAATGACTAGCGGGGAAGAGACCCAGTACTTC	CSAPKMTSGEETQYF
TRBV10-3	TRBJ2-7	TRBD1	few	TGTGCCACATGGGGACAGGGCTTAGTCGACGAGCAGTACTTC	CATWGQGLVDEQYF
TRBV10-2	TRBJ2-7	TRBD1	once	TGCGCCAGCACCTCGACAGGGGGTTTTGGCGAGCAGTACTTC	CASTSTGGFGEQYF
TRBV20-1	TRBJ2-7	TRBD2	NA	TGCAGTGCTAGAGATAGGAGCGGGGGATACGAGCAGTACTTC	CSARDRSGGYEQYF
TRBV19	TRBJ2-4	TRBD2	NA	TGTGCCAGTACCACTAGCGGGGGGGCCTGGAACATTCAGTACTTC	CASTTSGGAWNIQYF
TRBV6-5	TRBJ2-1	NA	few	TGTGCCAGCACCCAATTCAGGGGGGGGTTAAATGAGCAGTTCTTC	CASTQFRGGLNEQFF
TRBV7-9	TRBJ1-2	NA	NA	TGTGCCAGCAGCTTAGATCCACTCTATGGCTACACCTTC	CASSLDPLYGYTF
TRBV7-6	TRBJ1-2	NA	NA	TGTGCCAGCAGCTCCACTGAAGTCTACACCTTC	CASSSTEVYTF
TRBV19	TRBJ2-1	TRBD1	NA	TGTGCCAGTAGCGAACAGGGGTACAATGAGCAGTTCTTC	CASSEQGYNEQFF
TRBV4-1	TRBJ2-5	NA	NA	TGCGCCAGCAGCCAAGATAGGGGGGGAAGGGAGACCCAGTACTTC	CASSQDRGGRETQYF
TRBV6-5	TRBJ1-5	TRBD1	few	TGTGCCAGCAGTTACTCCCGACAGGGACCCAATCAGCCCCAGCATTTT	CASSYSRQGPNQPQHF
TRBV7-6	TRBJ2-1	TRBD2	once	TGTGCCAGCAGCGCTAGCGGGGACAATGGGCAGTTCTTC	CASSASGDNGQFF
TRBV12-3/TRBV12-4	TRBJ2-5	NA	NA	TGTGCCAGCAGTTTAGCGAGGTACAGGGAAGAGACCCAGTACTTC	CASSLARYREETQYF
TRBV7-2	TRBJ2-1	NA	many	TGTGCCAGCAGCTTACCGACGGTCTACAATGAGCAGTTCTTC	CASSLPTVYNEQFF
TRBV6-5	TRBJ1-2	NA	NA	TGTGCCAGCACCGACCGCCTTCCGGGTGGCTATGGCTACACCTTC	CASTDRLPGGYGYTF
TRBV7-9	TRBJ2-1	TRBD1	few	TGTGCCAGCAGCTCGGACAGGGGGAGCTCCTACAATGAGCAGTTCTTC	CASSSDRGSSYNEQFF
TRBV7-2	TRBJ1-2	NA	NA	TGTGCCAGCAGCACCCGGACACAGAACTATGGCTACACCTTC	CASSTRTQNYGYTF
TRBV7-2	TRBJ1-5	NA	many	TGTGCCAGCAGCTCCCGGGACATTAGCAATCAGCCCCAGCATTTT	CASSSRDISNQPQHF
TRBV7-9	TRBJ2-1	TRBD1	few	TGTGCCAGCAGCGGACCGGGACAGGGGACCTACAATGAGCAGTTCTTC	CASSGPGQGTYNEQFF
TRBV27	TRBJ1-1	NA	few	TGTGCCAGCAGTTTAAAGGGGCCGTGGACTGAAGCTTTCTTT	CASSLKGPWTEAFF
TRBV4-1	TRBJ2-1	TRBD1	few	TGCGCCAGCAGCCCGCGCTCGACAGGGGCGATGAATGAGCAGTTCTTC	CASSPRSTGAMNEQFF
TRBV2	TRBJ1-6	TRBD1	NA	TGTGCCAGCAGGGGGACAGGCCATAATTCACCCCTCCACTTT	CASRGTGHNSPLHF
TRBV4-1	TRBJ2-2	NA	NA	TGCGCCAGCAGCCAGGGGACATTGAACACCGGGGAGCTGTTTTTT	CASSQGTLNTGELFF
TRBV7-6	TRBJ1-3	NA	many	TGTGCCAGCAGCTTAGGCTTAGCCGAATTAGGAAACACCATATATTTT	CASSLGLAELGNTIYF
TRBV7-6	TRBJ1-2	NA	few	TGTGCCAGCACCAGGGACTATGGCTACACCTTC	CASTRDYGYTF
TRBV7-9	TRBJ2-7	NA	many	TGTGCCAGCAGCTTTGACCGGATTTACGAGCAGTACTTC	CASSFDRIYEQYF
TRBV24-1	TRBJ2-1	NA	NA	TGTGCCACCAGTGAGGGGCCCCGCAGAGAGCAGTTCTTC	CATSEGPRREQFF
TRBV7-6	TRBJ1-6	NA	few	TGTGCCAGCAGCTTTAAAGAGTCAAATTCACCCCTCCACTTT	CASSFKESNSPLHF
TRBV7-2	TRBJ1-1	NA	many	TGTGCCAGCAGCTTAAGCCCAGGTCGGCTGGGCACTGAAGCTTTCTTT	CASSLSPGRLGTEAFF
TRBV11-1	TRBJ2-2	TRBD1	few	TGTGCCAGCAGCTTAAATGGACAGGTCTCGAACACCGGGGAGCTGTTTTTT	CASSLNGQVSNTGELFF
TRBV7-6	TRBJ1-1	TRBD1	few	TGTGCCAGCAGCTCTGTCGACAGGGCTGTCACTGAAGCTTTCTTT	CASSSVDRAVTEAFF
TRBV18	TRBJ2-1	NA	NA	TGTGCCAGCTCACCTAAGGGCGGCTCCTACAATGAGCAGTTCTTC	CASSPKGGSYNEQFF
TRBV7-9	TRBJ1-2	TRBD1	NA	TGTGCCAGCAGCTTAATGCGGACAGGGATTGAGTATGGCTACACCTTC	CASSLMRTGIEYGYTF
TRBV6-5	TRBJ2-3	NA	NA	TGTGCCAGCAGTTACGGGGCAGGGGGACTGGATGAGGCGCAGTATTTT	CASSYGAGGLDEAQYF
TRBV6-8	TRBJ1-1	NA	NA	TGTGCCAGCAGTTACTCGCGGTCCACTGAAGCTTTCTTT	CASSYSRSTEAFF
TRBV4-2	TRBJ2-3	NA	few	TGTGCCAGCAGCCAAGATTCAAGGGGACACATCGCAGATACGCAGTATTTT	CASSQDSRGHIADTQYF
TRBV7-9	TRBJ1-4	TRBD1	once	TGTGCCAGCAGCCCCGGTGACAGGGCTAATGAAAAACTGTTTTTT	CASSPGDRANEKLFF
TRBV27	TRBJ1-5	NA	NA	TGTGCCAGCAGTACCACTAGCAATCAGCCCCAGCATTTT	CASSTTSNQPQHF
TRBV7-2	TRBJ2-1	NA	NA	TGTGCCAGCAGCTCCATTCATTACAATGAGCAGTTCTTC	CASSSIHYNEQFF